These 13 T cell receptor beta chains came from one sample sequenced in a study of sequential checkpoint blockade in melanoma. As for treatment: randomized to nivolumab then ipilimumab (arm A) or the reverse (arm B). TCRdb's copy holds only in-frame clones and misses some; the assay was immunoSEQ multiplex PCR. The table shows thousands of clones, with 15% to 20% occurring only once. The source material was tumor tissue (inferred from file names), sampled from a patient given nivolumab and ipilimumab in sequence. Every receptor here comes from a human patient with melanoma. Some clones in this sample may be carry-over from other donors' samples.

This chain joins TRBV10-3 and TRBJ1-2, with D uncertain. The germline V and J ends were trimmed by 0 bases and 2 bases, with 7 bases remaining between them. The CDR3 is 14 amino acids. CDR1 and CDR2 (germline): ENHRY, SYGVKD. CDR3 nucleotides: TGTGCCATCAGTGAGTCGGGCAGGAACTATGGCTACACCTTC. This encodes CAISESGRNYGYTF.

This clone was seen more than once but under ten times. The genes are TRBV28 and TRBJ2-1; 8 nucleotides line up with TRBD1. J was trimmed by 8 bases and V by 5 bases; bases with no gene match: 11. Germline V CDR1 and CDR2: MDHEN, SYDVKM. This CDR3 contains 15 residues. Here the CDR3 reads CASSLTGQGLDEQFF. The CDR3 DNA follows: TGTGCCAGCAGTCTTACCGGACAGGGTCTCGATGAGCAGTTCTTC.

The rearrangement joins TRBV14 to TRBJ2-2; TRBD2 might be the D (6 bases). Between the trimmed V and J ends, which lost 0 bases and 3 bases, there was a span of 17 bases. Germline CDR1 SGHDN, CDR2 FVKESK. This CDR3 has 18 amino acids. The CDR3 spells CASSQEDAGRRYTGELFF. The CDR3 DNA reads TGTGCCAGCAGCCAAGAAGATGCGGGGAGGCGATACACCGGGGAGCTGTTTTTT.

This clone was observed at least ten times. The chain uses TRBV11-3 and TRBJ2-5; D is ambiguous. V was trimmed by 6 bases and J by 5 bases, leaving 16 bases between them. The CDR3 runs 14 residues. Germline V gene data show CDR1 as SGHNT and CDR2 as YENEEA. CDR3 amino acids: CASSLNTGPETQYF. The CDR3 coding sequence is TGTGCCAGCAGTCTAAATACCGGGCCCGAGACCCAGTACTTC.

The chain joins TRBV30 to TRBJ2-6; D not certain. CDR3 size: 14 residues. The germline CDR1 and CDR2 sequences are GTSNPN and SVGIG (reference sequence). The V end lost 3 bases, the J end lost 0 bases, and 6 bases lay between the germline ends. The CDR3 spells CAWRTSSGANVLTF. The CDR3 DNA is TGTGCCTGGAGGACGAGCTCTGGGGCCAACGTCCTGACTTTC.

In this sample, this clone is medium-sized. This CDR3 is also generated by other DNA sequences in the sample. CDR3 coding DNA: TGTGCCAGCAGAGACAGGGGGAACACCGGGGAGCTGTTTTTT. Its protein is CASRDRGNTGELFF. The gene calls are TRBV11-3 and TRBJ2-2; TRBD1 agrees at 8 bases. V lost 6 bases, J lost 1 base, and 1 base stayed unmatched. The CDR3 has 14 residues. CDR1 is SGHNT and CDR2 is YENEEA in the germline V gene.

This clone is judged medium-sized. The chain employs TRBV9 and TRBJ1-1, with D perhaps TRBD1 (5 bases). Germline-derived CDR1 and CDR2 are SGDLS and YYNGEE. V lost 6 bases and J 5 bases, leaving 17 bases between the germline ends. This CDR3 is 14 amino acids long. This chain's CDR3 is CASTQLVKGTEAFF. CDR3 in DNA: TGTGCCAGCACCCAGCTGGTGAAGGGGACTGAAGCTTTCTTT.

This clone appeared many times. The V call is TRBV6-8, the J call TRBJ2-6; D gene uncertain. Trimming took 10 bases from V and 1 from J, leaving 11 bases between them. The germline gives CDR1 MNHGY, CDR2 SAAAGT. CDR3 length: 14 amino acids. CDR3 bases: TGTGCCACCCCCCTCCTTTCTGGGGCCAACGTCCTGACTTTC. Translated: CATPLLSGANVLTF.

The chain combines TRBV19 with TRBJ1-1, with D perhaps TRBD1 (5 bases). V lost 9 bases and J lost 1, with 15 bases in between. This CDR3 is 14 amino acids long. Germline V gene data show CDR1 as LNHDA and CDR2 as SQIVND (reference sequence). CDR3 loop: CASGRGGSNTEAFF. The CDR3 DNA follows: TGTGCCAGCGGGAGGGGCGGGTCGAACACTGAAGCTTTCTTT.

This clone is labeled as medium-sized (0.01 to 0.1%). V usage is TRBV28 and J usage is TRBJ1-2, with 7 bases matching TRBD1. The length of the CDR3 is 16 residues. Germline CDR1 and CDR2: MDHEN and SYDVKM. V shed 3 bases and J 7 bases; nucleotides not matched to a gene: 14. The CDR3 DNA sequence: TGTGCCAGCAGTTTCCGAAAAGGGGGCGGAAAGGGTGGCTACACCTTC. As protein: CASSFRKGGGKGGYTF.

This clone occurred a few times. The rearrangement links TRBV28 to TRBJ1-2; TRBD1 matches at 8 bases. Germline V gene lookup returns CDR1 MDHEN and CDR2 SYDVKM. CDR3 size: 15 residues. V gave up 2 bases and J gave up 7 bases; unmatched junction bases: 9. The CDR3 coding sequence is TGTGCCAGCAGTTTACGACAGGGGAATCTCGGTGGCTACACCTTC. Translating gives CASSLRQGNLGGYTF.

The chain couples TRBV29-1 to TRBJ2-7, with 10 bases lining up with TRBD2. Per the germline V gene, CDR1 is SQVTM and CDR2 is ANQGSEA. Trimming at V came to 2 bases and at J to 4 bases, leaving 2 bases not matched to a gene. This CDR3 contains 13 residues. The CDR3 reads CSVEPSGGYEQYF. CDR3 DNA: TGCAGCGTTGAACCTAGCGGGGGTTACGAGCAGTACTTC.

J is TRBJ1-3 and V is TRBV19, with 7 bases fitting TRBD1. Germline V gives CDR1 LNHDA, CDR2 SQIVND (reference sequence). V gave up 6 bases and J gave up 4 bases; unmatched junction bases: 0. The CDR3 length is 12 residues. The CDR3 protein is CASRTGGNTIYF. In DNA form, the CDR3 reads TGTGCCAGTAGGACAGGGGGAAACACCATATATTTT.